The 27 T cell receptor beta chains presented below share a single source sample, sequenced in a study of cytomegalovirus exposure and HLA in healthy donors. The PCR contained 60 Vbeta and 13 Jbeta primers. Profiled with immunoSEQ multiplex PCR; TCRdb holds only in-frame clones, not every one. The repertoire consists of around 91,000 clones, with approximately 89% occurring once and the leading ten covering around a tenth. The sequencing input was PBMCs. These receptors originate from a young man in good health and CMV-seropositive.

This clone has just a few counts. This chain connects TRBV5-1 to TRBJ2-7; D possibly corresponds to TRBD2 (5 bases). Germline loops: CDR1 SGHRS, CDR2 YFSETQ. V lost 0 bases and J lost 3, with 7 bases in between. The CDR3 is 13 residues long. CDR3 nucleotides: TGCGCCAGCAGCTTGGAGGGAGTCTACGAGCAGTACTTC. Residues: CASSLEGVYEQYF.

This chain joins TRBV30 and TRBJ1-5; D call uncertain. Germline-derived CDR1 and CDR2 are GTSNPN and SVGIG (reference sequence). V was shortened by 3 bases and J by 7 bases, with 13 bases between the two germline ends. The CDR3 runs to 13 residues. The CDR3 sequence is CAWSISERQPQHF. The CDR3 coding sequence is TGTGCCTGGAGCATATCCGAACGGCAGCCCCAGCATTTT. The variable domain in full, completed from reference TRBV30 and TRBJ1-5, reads SQTIHQWPATLVQPVGSPLSLECTVEGTSNPNLYWYRQAAGRGLQLLFYSVGIGQISSEVPQNLSASRPQDRQFILSSKKLLLSDSGFYLCAWSISERQPQHFGDGTRLSIL.

The chain links TRBV11-2 to TRBJ2-5; 8 bases agree with TRBD1. With V trimmed by 2 bases and J by 1 base, 3 bases remained unmatched. CDR3 size: 15 residues. The germline V gene encodes CDR1 SGHAT and CDR2 FQNNGV. The chain's CDR3 is CASSLMGQVQETQYF. CDR3 in DNA: TGTGCCAGCAGCTTAATGGGACAGGTCCAAGAGACCCAGTACTTC.

The V gene is TRBV28, the J gene TRBJ2-5; 7 positions match TRBD1. The junction had 3 bases not matched to a gene; V was cut back by 4 bases and J by 1 base. CDR1 MDHEN and CDR2 SYDVKM come from the germline V gene. This CDR3 has 14 amino acids. DNA of the CDR3: TGTGCCAGCAGTTCGGGACAGCGCCAAGAGACCCAGTACTTC. It yields the protein CASSSGQRQETQYF.

The rearrangement links TRBV10-3 to TRBJ2-7, with D possibly being TRBD2 (7 bases). V was cut by 4 bases and J by 3 bases, with 31 bases left in between. This CDR3 spans 20 amino acids. Per germline, CDR1 ENHRY and CDR2 SYGVKD. The CDR3 loop reads CAISVVRGGGSNLNLYEQYF. CDR3 nucleotides: TGTGCCATCAGTGTAGTCAGAGGGGGGGGGTCCAACCTCAACCTCTACGAGCAGTACTTC.

V gene TRBV23-1 combines with J gene TRBJ1-5; no clear D gene. TRBV23-1 is classed as an ORF, of uncertain function. Trimming stripped 8 bases from V and 0 bases from J, with 38 bases between. This CDR3 region has 23 residues. CDR3 DNA: TGCGCCAGCCCTCCGAGGCTTCCTCGCCAAGTGGGTTGCCAAAGGTATAGCAATCAGCCCCAGCATTTT. Its translation: CASPPRLPRQVGCQRYSNQPQHF.

The J gene is TRBJ2-3, the V gene TRBV7-8; D is undetermined. The germline V and J ends were trimmed by 5 bases and 3 bases, with 6 bases remaining between them. Germline CDR1 and CDR2: SGHVS and FQNEAQ. This CDR3 comprises 12 residues. CDR3 protein: CASSRRTDTQYF. For the CDR3, the DNA is TGTGCCAGCAGCCGGAGAACAGATACGCAGTATTTT.

The J gene is TRBJ1-5, the V gene TRBV7-3; 8 bases agree with TRBD1. The CDR3 has 16 residues. Per germline, CDR1 SGHTA and CDR2 FQGTGA. V shed 4 bases and J 0 bases; nucleotides not matched to a gene: 5. The DNA of the CDR3 is TGTGCCAGCAGCTGGGACAGGAGGTATAGCAATCAGCCCCAGCATTTT. Its translation is CASSWDRRYSNQPQHF.

The chain has TRBV11-2 and TRBJ2-7; TRBD1 agrees at 7 bases. V trimming: 8 bases; J trimming: 2 bases; junction bases outside the gene matches: 9. The CDR3 runs to 14 residues. Germline V gene sequence: CDR1 SGHAT, CDR2 FQNNGV. CDR3 sequence: CASATGPLPYEQYF. In DNA, the CDR3 is TGTGCCAGCGCGACAGGGCCTCTCCCCTACGAGCAGTACTTC.

J is TRBJ1-1 and V is TRBV19; D might be TRBD1 (6 bases). This CDR3 contains 14 residues. Germline loops: CDR1 LNHDA, CDR2 SQIVND (reference sequence). The V end was cut by 6 bases, the J end by 1 base, with 12 bases between. DNA of the CDR3: TGTGCCAGTAGAATTGGGACAACGAACACTGAAGCTTTCTTT. Amino acids: CASRIGTTNTEAFF.

This clone appeared once. The rearrangement links TRBV5-1 to TRBJ1-1; TRBD1 matches 8 bases. Germline values: CDR1 SGHRS, CDR2 YFSETQ. The ends lost 3 bases at V and 11 bases at J; junction bases unmatched: 15. The CDR3 contains 15 residues. The CDR3 nucleotides are TGCGCCAGCAGCTCGGGGACAGGTACTTCCCTGGGGGCTTTCTTT. Translated: CASSSGTGTSLGAFF.

This chain connects TRBV5-1 to TRBJ1-4, with D possibly matching TRBD1 (5 bases). Trimming stripped 7 bases from V and 5 bases from J, with 15 bases between. The germline CDR1 and CDR2 sequences are SGHRS and YFSETQ. The CDR3 extends over 14 amino acids. The CDR3 loop is CASGIDSPNEKLFF. CDR3 nucleotides: TGCGCCAGCGGCATAGACAGTCCCAATGAAAAACTGTTTTTT.

The rearrangement links TRBV29-1 to TRBJ2-2; D perhaps matches TRBD1 (6 bases). V lost 6 bases and J lost 2, with 13 bases in between. CDR1 and CDR2 from the germline V gene are SQVTM and ANQGSEA. This CDR3 has 14 residues. Written as DNA, the CDR3 is TGCAGCGTGCTCCGGGACACCAACACCGGGGAGCTGTTTTTT. It yields the protein CSVLRDTNTGELFF.

The V call is TRBV4-1, the J call TRBJ2-3, with D hard to call. Trimming stripped 1 base from V and 0 bases from J, with 11 bases between. CDR1 MGHRA and CDR2 YSYEKL come from the germline V gene. CDR3 size: 16 residues. The CDR3 DNA is TGCGCCAGCAGCCAAGTGGCTAGATCTAGCACAGATACGCAGTATTTT. Protein: CASSQVARSSTDTQYF.

The chain links TRBV5-1 to TRBJ1-2; D gene uncertain. Germline loops: CDR1 SGHRS, CDR2 YFSETQ. V was cut by 2 bases and J by 2 bases, with 4 bases left in between. The CDR3 is made up of 12 amino acids. The CDR3 DNA follows: TGCGCCAGCAGCTTAGCCAACTATGGCTACACCTTC. This encodes CASSLANYGYTF. Looking up the rest from reference TRBV5-1 and TRBJ1-2 gives the full variable domain: KAGVTQTPRYLIKTRGQQVTLSCSPISGHRSVSWYQQTPGQGLQFLFEYFSETQRNKGNFPGRFSGRQFSNSRSEMNVSTLELGDSALYLCASSLANYGYTFGSGTRLTVV.

The chain uses TRBV5-4 and TRBJ2-1; 8 positions match TRBD1. V was clipped by 0 bases and J by 12 bases; unmatched bases: 8. Germline CDR1 is SGHNT and CDR2 is YYREEE (reference sequence). This CDR3 region has 14 residues. The CDR3 spells CASSLEVWDRTQFF. DNA of the CDR3: TGTGCCAGCAGCTTGGAGGTATGGGACAGGACGCAGTTCTTC. Complete variable domain (other parts from reference TRBV5-4 and TRBJ2-1): ETGVTQSPTHLIKTRGQQVTLRCSSQSGHNTVSWYQQALGQGPQFIFQYYREEENGRGNFPPRFSGLQFPNYSSELNVNALELDDSALYLCASSLEVWDRTQFFGPGTRLTVL.

This chain uses TRBV6-1 with TRBJ1-4; D is possibly TRBD1 (6 bases). V dropped 10 bases and J dropped 4 bases, with 16 bases sitting between them. Germline V CDR1 and CDR2: MNHNS, SASEGT. This CDR3 has 14 amino acids. The DNA for the CDR3 is TGTGCCATCCTAGGGGGACGGCTTAATGAAAAACTGTTTTTT. Its translation is CAILGGRLNEKLFF.

The chain combines TRBV10-3 with TRBJ2-3; D remains ambiguous. The CDR3 consists of 11 residues. Germline V CDR1 and CDR2: ENHRY, SYGVKD. Deletions cut 3 bases from V and 6 bases from J, with 4 bases between. Written as DNA, the CDR3 is TGTGCCATCAGTGATCTCGATACGCAGTATTTT. This encodes CAISDLDTQYF.

This clone was seen once. The chain carries TRBV28 and TRBJ2-3; 8 bases line up with TRBD1. Per the germline V gene, CDR1 is MDHEN and CDR2 is SYDVKM. J lost 5 bases, V lost 6 bases, and 7 bases had no gene match. The CDR3 runs 14 residues. CDR3 DNA: TGTGCCAGCAGGCGGACAGGGTTCCTAGATACGCAGTATTTT. Translation: CASRRTGFLDTQYF.

Concerning this clone itself: The junction differs from germline at one of its ends, possibly a read error. This chain uses TRBV28 with TRBJ2-7; 8 positions agree with TRBD2. Per germline, CDR1 MDHEN and CDR2 SYDVKM. The length of the CDR3 is 16 residues. CDR3 sequence reads: CTSSLPLSGGSYEQYF. The DNA of the CDR3 is TGTACCAGCAGCCTCCCGCTAAGCGGGGGTTCCTACGAGCAGTACTTC.

The rearrangement links TRBV19 to TRBJ2-6; maybe TRBD1 (6 bases). Trimming shortened V by 10 bases and J by 0 bases, and 16 bases separated the two germline ends. Germline V gene lookup returns CDR1 LNHDA and CDR2 SQIVND (reference sequence). The CDR3 is 16 residues long. CDR3 region: CATKTGFNSGANVLTF. In DNA form, the CDR3 reads TGTGCCACCAAGACAGGATTCAACTCTGGGGCCAACGTCCTGACTTTC.

This clone appeared a few times. In DNA, the CDR3 is TGCGCCAGCAGCCAAGAACAGGGCTACGAGCAGTACTTC. Translating it yields CASSQEQGYEQYF. The V gene is TRBV4-1, the J gene TRBJ2-7, with D possibly matching TRBD1 (6 bases). Germline CDR1 is MGHRA and CDR2 is YSYEKL. The CDR3 loop spans 13 amino acids. V dropped 0 bases and J dropped 3 bases, with 6 bases sitting between them.

The rearrangement links TRBV11-3 to TRBJ2-3; maybe TRBD2 (5 bases). CDR1 is SGHNT and CDR2 is YENEEA in the germline V gene. This CDR3 spans 15 amino acids. The V end was cut by 1 base, the J end by 4 bases, with 12 bases between. This CDR3 is CASSLGESGADTQYF. CDR3 bases: TGTGCCAGCAGCTTAGGGGAGTCAGGTGCAGATACGCAGTATTTT.

The chain is built from TRBV5-1 and TRBJ2-2; TRBD2 agrees at 7 bases. Germline V lookup: CDR1 SGHRS, CDR2 YFSETQ. V was clipped by 5 bases and J by 1 base; unmatched bases: 8. The CDR3 loop spans 16 amino acids. CDR3 bases: TGCGCCAGCAGTCCGACTAGCTCACTGAACACCGGGGAGCTGTTTTTT. Its translation is CASSPTSSLNTGELFF.

This chain connects TRBV4-2 to TRBJ2-5, with D maybe TRBD2 (5 bases). The DNA end is a closer match to TRBJ2-7, so the J assignment may be wrong. The CDR3 has 14 amino acids. Per germline, CDR1 LGHNA and CDR2 YNFKEQ. The CDR3 reads CASSQDLLEGEQYF. In nucleotides, the CDR3 is TGTGCCAGCAGCCAAGATCTACTAGAGGGCGAGCAGTACTTC.

The V and J genes are TRBV27 and TRBJ2-6; D call uncertain. This CDR3 comprises 15 residues. The germline V and J ends were trimmed by 5 bases and 0 bases, with 8 bases remaining between them. Germline V gene sequence: CDR1 MNHEY, CDR2 SMNVEV (reference sequence). DNA for the CDR3: TGTGCCAGCAGTCGCGTAATCTCTGGGGCCAACGTCCTGACTTTC. Translated, it gives CASSRVISGANVLTF. Based on the CDR3 plus reference TRBV27 and TRBJ2-6, the full variable domain is EAQVTQNPRYLITVTGKKLTVTCSQNMNHEYMSWYRQDPGLGLRQIYYSMNVEVTDKGDVPEGYKVSRKEKRNFPLILESPSPNQTSLYFCASSRVISGANVLTFGAGSRLTVL.

The chain combines TRBV4-1 with TRBJ2-1, with no clear D. Trimming cost V 3 bases and J 8 bases, with 17 bases left between them. Per the germline V gene, CDR1 is MGHRA and CDR2 is YSYEKL. CDR3 length: 15 residues. The CDR3 here is CASSQARVNTHEQFF. For the CDR3, the DNA is TGCGCCAGCAGCCAGGCCCGGGTCAATACCCATGAGCAGTTCTTC.